This T cell receptor beta chain derives from a study of cytomegalovirus exposure and HLA in healthy donors. PCR used 60 Vbeta primers and 13 Jbeta primers. This table comes from immunoSEQ multiplex PCR, and its TCRdb copy is limited to in-frame clones, with some not included. The table lists 180,000 or so clones, roughly 85% of them singletons, with about 14% in the top ten. Trimming pared 6 bases from V and 8 bases from J, leaving 15 bases between. The CDR3 runs 14 residues. CDR1 SGHRS and CDR2 YFSETQ come from the germline V gene. The chain couples TRBV5-1 to TRBJ1-6, with D possibly being TRBD1 (6 bases). Sequenced sample: PBMCs. The TCR sequence derives from a man aged 50 to 60 in good health and CMV-seropositive. This CDR3 is CASKRGEGDSPLHF. The DNA of the CDR3 is TGCGCCAGCAAGCGGGGGGAGGGGGATTCACCCCTCCACTTT.